The 18 T cell receptor beta chains in this list originate from one sample, sequenced in a study of T cell repertoires in cytomegalovirus infection. Their recognized antigens are unknown. TCRdb analysed the reads with MiXCR anew, one entry per CDR3 protein. Counted here are approximately 1,000,000 distinct CDR3 sequences, approximately 31% occurring once; the ten biggest clones make up about an eighth. The material sequenced was cultured CD8+ T cells from PBMCs, taken from culture after CMV antigen stimulation. These receptors were obtained from a human donor in good health (CMV status not recorded). Some clones in this sample may be carry-over from other donors' samples.

This clonotype occurred a few times. CDR3 region: CASSVLADLSTDTQYF. DNA of the CDR3: TGTGCCAGTAGTGTACTAGCGGATCTTAGCACAGATACGCAGTATTTT. The V gene is TRBV19, the J gene TRBJ2-3; 8 bases map to TRBD2. The V gene end was trimmed by 5 bases and the J gene end by 0 bases; junction bases not matched to a gene: 7. There are 16 residues in the CDR3. The germline gives CDR1 LNHDA, CDR2 SQIVND (reference sequence).

This clonotype was recorded at least ten times. This sequence joins TRBV7-9 and TRBJ2-1; 9 bases fit TRBD2. Looked up from germline, CDR1 is SEHNR and CDR2 is FQNEAQ (reference sequence). The CDR3 covers 15 residues. Unmatched junction bases numbered 5, after V lost 1 base and J lost 7 bases. The CDR3 here is CASSLVAGGPNEQFF. Written as DNA, the CDR3 is TGTGCCAGCAGCTTAGTTGCGGGGGGGCCGAATGAGCAGTTCTTC.

This clonotype was seen a handful of times. This may come from a read error, since a much larger clone is one base off. The rearrangement joins TRBV27 to TRBJ1-1; D is unclear. There are 13 residues in the CDR3. V dropped 1 base and J dropped 3 bases, with 6 bases sitting between them. From germline, CDR1 is MNHEY and CDR2 SMNVEV (reference sequence). The DNA of the CDR3 is TGTGCCAGCAGTTTATGGGGTTACACTGAAGCTTTCTTT. The encoded protein is CASSLWGYTEAFF.

This clonotype was counted only a few times. This chain connects TRBV9 to TRBJ2-5; 7 bases fit TRBD1. The length of the CDR3 is 14 residues. Trimming at V came to 2 bases and at J to 1 base, leaving 2 bases not matched to a gene. Germline CDR1 is SGDLS and CDR2 is YYNGEE. CDR3 nucleotides: TGTGCCAGCAGCGTCGGACAGGTCCAAGAGACCCAGTACTTC. It codes for CASSVGQVQETQYF.

V usage is TRBV6-2 or TRBV6-3 and J usage is TRBJ2-5; D gene unclear. In germline, CDR1 is MNHEY, CDR2 SVGEGT. This CDR3 has 13 amino acids. V was pared by 8 bases and J by 2 bases, with 12 bases between. CDR3: CASVSWLQETQYF. CDR3 nucleotide sequence: TGTGCCAGCGTGTCCTGGTTACAAGAGACCCAGTACTTC.

V gene TRBV19 combines with J gene TRBJ1-1; D remains ambiguous. V gave up 3 bases and J gave up 6 bases, with 17 bases separating them. The CDR3 loop spans 15 amino acids. Looked up from germline, CDR1 is LNHDA and CDR2 is SQIVND (reference sequence). CDR3 bases: TGTGCCAGTAGTATGGCCGGGGTCACACAGCCTGAAGCTTTCTTT. It encodes CASSMAGVTQPEAFF.

The chain couples TRBV2 to TRBJ1-1; D might be TRBD1 (6 bases). The V and J ends lost 6 bases and 8 bases respectively, with 13 bases between them. CDR3 length: 12 amino acids. Per the germline V gene, CDR1 is SNHLY and CDR2 is FYNNEI. The CDR3 DNA reads TGTGCCAGCAGAGATCCGGGACAAGAAGCTTTCTTT. Translated: CASRDPGQEAFF.

This clonotype was counted a single time. This rearrangement joins TRBV18 to TRBJ2-5; D not resolved. The V gene's germline CDR1 is KGHSH and CDR2 LQKENI. This CDR3 is built from 13 residues. Trimming left V 2 bases short and J 4 bases short, with 8 bases between. The DNA for the CDR3 is TGTGCCAGCTCACCAGAGGCCGGAGAGACCCAGTACTTC. This translates into CASSPEAGETQYF. The full variable domain, with the rest looked up from reference TRBV18 and TRBJ2-5, is NAGVMQNPRHLVRRRGQEARLRCSPMKGHSHVYWYRQLPEEGLKFMVYLQKENIIDESGMPKERFSAEFPKEGPSILRIQQVVRGDSAAYFCASSPEAGETQYFGPGTRLLVL.

V is TRBV19 and J is TRBJ2-3, with 10 bases identical to TRBD2. The germline V gene has CDR1 LNHDA and CDR2 SQIVND (reference sequence). With 3 bases clipped from V and 4 bases from J, the junction kept 7 bases outside the gene matches. The CDR3 is made up of 16 amino acids. The CDR3 coding sequence is TGTGCCAGTAGTATGGGGAGCGGGGGGGCTGCAGATACGCAGTATTTT. This encodes CASSMGSGGAADTQYF. The full variable domain, rest sourced from reference TRBV19 and TRBJ2-3, is DGGITQSPKYLFRKEGQNVTLSCEQNLNHDAMYWYRQDPGQGLRLIYYSQIVNDFQKGDIAEGYSVSREKKESFPLTVTSAQKNPTAFYLCASSMGSGGAADTQYFGPGTRLTVL.

The V and J genes are TRBV7-6 and TRBJ2-7; 7 bases align to TRBD1. Germline assignment: CDR1 SGHVS and CDR2 FNYEAQ. The CDR3 loop spans 16 amino acids. The J segment lost 3 bases and the V segment lost 5 bases, leaving 13 bases of the junction unmatched. In nucleotides, the CDR3 is TGTGCCAGCAGCCCGAGTTCGGACAGGCCCATCTACGAGCAGTACTTC. Protein sequence: CASSPSSDRPIYEQYF.

This clonotype showed up just a few times. The chain joins TRBV12-3 or TRBV12-4 to TRBJ2-3; D is ambiguous. The CDR3 is 12 residues long. V lost 6 bases to trimming and J lost 2 bases, with 6 bases between them. CDR3 DNA sequence: TGTGCCAGCAGGAAGTACACAGATACGCAGTATTTT. This gives the protein CASRKYTDTQYF.

The CDR3: CASSQDGEYSGANVLTF. The DNA for the CDR3 is TGTGCCAGCAGCCAAGATGGAGAGTACTCTGGGGCCAACGTCCTGACTTTC. This chain uses TRBV4-2 with TRBJ2-6; D is unclear. Germline-derived CDR1 and CDR2 are LGHNA and YNFKEQ. Between the trimmed V and J ends, which lost 0 bases and 0 bases, there was a span of 9 bases. This CDR3 contains 17 residues.

The CDR3 region is CASSLGGQGSYNSPLHF. CDR3 DNA: TGTGCCAGCAGCTTAGGAGGGCAAGGCTCCTATAATTCACCCCTCCACTTT. The chain carries TRBV13 and TRBJ1-6; D unresolved. The CDR3 totals 17 residues. Trimming removed 0 bases from V and 0 bases from J, with 9 bases in between. CDR1 and CDR2 from the germline V gene are PRHDT and FYEKMQ (reference sequence).

This clonotype has a single count. The J gene is TRBJ1-1, the V gene TRBV12-3 or TRBV12-4; 9 bases match TRBD1. V gave up 6 bases and J gave up 3 bases; unmatched junction bases: 5. The CDR3 is 14 residues long. The chain's CDR3 is CASRGDRADTEAFF. Here the CDR3 DNA reads TGTGCCAGCAGGGGGGACAGGGCGGACACTGAAGCTTTCTTT.

This rearrangement joins TRBV2 to TRBJ2-1; D is unclear. Germline-derived CDR1 and CDR2 are SNHLY and FYNNEI. Trimming pared 3 bases from V and 0 bases from J, leaving 12 bases between. The CDR3 is 16 residues long. DNA of the CDR3: TGTGCCAGCAGTGATGTGGGGTATAGCTCCTACAATGAGCAGTTCTTC. It encodes CASSDVGYSSYNEQFF.

This chain joins TRBV5-5 and TRBJ1-1; D perhaps matches TRBD1 (6 bases). The germline V gene encodes CDR1 SGHKS and CDR2 YYEKEE (reference sequence). The CDR3 sequence is 13 residues long. The germline V and J ends were trimmed by 4 bases and 5 bases, with 12 bases remaining between them. CDR3 nucleotide sequence: TGTGCCAGCAGCCCCAGGGGTATGACTGAAGCTTTCTTT. Encoded protein: CASSPRGMTEAFF.

The chain recombines TRBV28 with TRBJ2-5, with 7 bases matching TRBD1. The germline V gene has CDR1 MDHEN and CDR2 SYDVKM. The V and J ends lost 6 bases and 2 bases, in that order; junction bases with no gene match: 6. The CDR3 has 14 amino acids. The CDR3 DNA reads TGTGCCAGCAGAGGGGACAGCAAACAAGAGACCCAGTACTTC. Its translation is CASRGDSKQETQYF.

The gene calls are TRBV2 and TRBJ1-4; D remains unclear. Germline loops: CDR1 SNHLY, CDR2 FYNNEI. Between the trimmed V and J ends, which lost 1 base and 6 bases, there was a span of 12 bases. This CDR3 comprises 15 residues. CDR3 sequence: CASSEDSLPYEKLFF. In DNA form, the CDR3 reads TGTGCCAGCAGTGAAGACTCTCTCCCATATGAAAAACTGTTTTTT. Based on the CDR3 plus reference TRBV2 and TRBJ1-4, the full variable domain is EPEVTQTPSHQVTQMGQEVILRCVPISNHLYFYWYRQILGQKVEFLVSFYNNEISEKSEIFDDQFSVERPDGSNFTLKIRSTKLEDSAMYFCASSEDSLPYEKLFFGSGTQLSVL.